This T cell receptor (beta chain) was recorded in a study of cytomegalovirus exposure and HLA in healthy donors. Regarding the study as a whole: Overall, approximately 150 TCR beta chains were annotated as cytomegalovirus-associated. TCR association rates varied by HLA locus in a later analysis, with DRB1 highest and HLA-C lowest.

The trim removed 5 bases at V and 6 bases at J, leaving 12 bases unmatched. Germline lookup yields CDR1 LNHDA and CDR2 SQIVND (reference sequence). The CDR3 runs 16 residues. About this clone: The antigen is undetermined.

Nobody wrote down the CMV serostatus of this donor. With 60 Vbeta and 13 Jbeta primers, the PCR was carried out. Using immunoSEQ multiplex PCR, the repertoire was profiled, and TCRdb retains in-frame clones only, with some absent. The table includes about 120,000 clones, over 60% detected once. The rearrangement joins TRBV19 to TRBJ1-1; 10 bases agree with TRBD1. Sequencing was performed on PBMCs. The clonotype originates from a human donor in good health. The CDR3 DNA sequence: TGTGCCAGTAGTGTAAGACAGGGGGCCAAACTGGCTGAAGCTTTCTTT. Residues: CASSVRQGAKLAEAFF.